A single sample gave rise to the 25 T cell receptor beta chains below, sequenced in a study of siplizumab effects on memory and regulatory T cells. The protocol was immunoSEQ multiplex PCR, while the TCRdb copy is restricted to in-frame clones and leaves out a portion. The data hold 87,000 or so clones, with 94% observed a single time. The material sequenced was non-Treg CD4+ T cells sorted from blood. The receptor set was obtained from a human donor in good health.

The V gene is TRBV27, the J gene TRBJ1-2; 10 bases fit TRBD1. CDR3 length: 15 amino acids. Germline V gives CDR1 MNHEY, CDR2 SMNVEV (reference sequence). V shed 6 bases, J shed 2 bases, and the junction held 6 bases outside the gene matches. The CDR3 DNA reads as TGTGCCAGCAGGATCCGGGGACAGGGGAACTATGGCTACACCTTC. Translated: CASRIRGQGNYGYTF.

Remarks on this clone: Within the sample, other DNA sequences also encode this same CDR3. The V call is TRBV29-1, the J call TRBJ1-2, with D perhaps TRBD1 (6 bases). Germline loops: CDR1 SQVTM, CDR2 ANQGSEA. This CDR3 has 12 amino acids. Trimming took off 7 bases at V and 8 bases at J, with 17 bases between the two ends. This CDR3 reads CSGLGQGKGYTF. In nucleotides, the CDR3 is TGCAGCGGCCTGGGGCAGGGGAAGGGCTACACCTTC.

V usage is TRBV19 and J usage is TRBJ1-1; D is ambiguous. The germline V and J ends were trimmed by 6 bases and 0 bases, with 11 bases remaining between them. Germline lookup yields CDR1 LNHDA and CDR2 SQIVND (reference sequence). The CDR3 spans 14 residues. The CDR3 is CASRDAGLNTEAFF. The DNA for the CDR3 is TGTGCCAGTAGAGACGCGGGCTTGAACACTGAAGCTTTCTTT.

This sequence joins TRBV15 and TRBJ2-5; 10 nucleotides match TRBD2. The germline V gene has CDR1 LNHNV and CDR2 YYDKDF (reference sequence). V was pared by 3 bases and J by 0 bases, with 4 bases of the junction left unmatched. The CDR3 is 16 amino acids. CDR3 coding DNA: TGTGCCACCAGCAGTTACCTAGCGGGGGACCAAGAGACCCAGTACTTC. Protein product: CATSSYLAGDQETQYF.

V gene TRBV5-4 combines with J gene TRBJ2-6; maybe TRBD2 (5 bases). CDR3 length: 16 residues. The V gene's germline CDR1 is SGHNT and CDR2 YYREEE (reference sequence). V lost 4 bases, J lost 2 bases, and 13 bases lay in between. The DNA of the CDR3 is TGTGCCAGCAGCGACCAGCTCGGGGCTGGGGCCAACGTCCTGACTTTC. Translation: CASSDQLGAGANVLTF. Filled out from reference TRBV5-4 and TRBJ2-6, the complete variable domain reads ETGVTQSPTHLIKTRGQQVTLRCSSQSGHNTVSWYQQALGQGPQFIFQYYREEENGRGNFPPRFSGLQFPNYSSELNVNALELDDSALYLCASSDQLGAGANVLTFGAGSRLTVL.

The V call is TRBV2, the J call TRBJ2-1; D may be TRBD2 (6 bases). Looked up from germline, CDR1 is SNHLY and CDR2 is FYNNEI. The CDR3 totals 14 residues. The V end lost 7 bases, the J end lost 9 bases, and 19 bases lay between the germline ends. CDR3 residues: CASTRDLPTSEQFF. The CDR3 DNA sequence: TGTGCCAGCACCCGGGACTTGCCTACAAGTGAGCAGTTCTTC.

The genes are TRBV27 and TRBJ1-3; D remains ambiguous. Trimming left V 8 bases short and J 4 bases short, with 21 bases between. The CDR3 covers 16 residues. Germline CDR1 reads MNHEY; CDR2 reads SMNVEV (reference sequence). CDR3 DNA: TGTGCCAGCGCGAGAGTGACAAACGCCGCGGGAAACACCATATATTTT. It encodes CASARVTNAAGNTIYF.

This chain uses TRBV5-6 with TRBJ1-4; TRBD1 matches at 7 bases. J was trimmed by 7 bases and V by 0 bases; bases with no gene match: 9. Germline CDR1 reads SGHDT; CDR2 reads YYEEEE. CDR3 length equals 16 residues. In DNA form, the CDR3 reads TGTGCCAGCAGCTTGGGTCTCACAGGGGCGGGTGAAAAACTGTTTTTT. It specifies CASSLGLTGAGEKLFF. Complete variable domain (other parts from reference TRBV5-6 and TRBJ1-4): DAGVTQSPTHLIKTRGQQVTLRCSPKSGHDTVSWYQQALGQGPQFIFQYYEEEERQRGNFPDRFSGHQFPNYSSELNVNALLLGDSALYLCASSLGLTGAGEKLFFGSGTQLSVL.

The rearrangement uses TRBV30 and TRBJ2-7; maybe TRBD1 (8 bases). V shed 0 bases and J shed 9 bases, with 15 bases lying between them. Germline values: CDR1 GTSNPN, CDR2 SVGIG (reference sequence). This CDR3 spans 13 amino acids. As DNA, the CDR3 is TGTGCCTGGAGTGTACAGGGGGAGGGAAGGCAGTACTTC. Amino acid sequence: CAWSVQGEGRQYF.

With respect to this clone: Additional DNA sequences in this sample encode the identical CDR3. The chain has TRBV30 and TRBJ2-3; D is ambiguous. CDR3 length equals 13 residues. Germline V gives CDR1 GTSNPN, CDR2 SVGIG (reference sequence). V lost 0 bases and J 1 base, leaving 5 bases between the germline ends. CDR3 sequence: CAWSVGGTDTQYF. CDR3 DNA sequence: TGTGCCTGGAGTGTGGGTGGCACAGATACGCAGTATTTT.

This clone was picked up one time. This rearrangement joins TRBV7-9 to TRBJ2-7; 10 bases fit TRBD1. The J segment lost 6 bases and the V segment lost 7 bases, leaving 9 bases of the junction unmatched. This CDR3 region has 14 residues. The germline V gene encodes CDR1 SEHNR and CDR2 FQNEAQ (reference sequence). CDR3 protein: CASNRDRGMAEQYF. The CDR3 nucleotides are TGTGCCAGCAACCGGGACAGGGGCATGGCCGAGCAGTACTTC.

The chain is built from TRBV7-3 and TRBJ2-2; D unresolved. V lost 5 bases to trimming and J lost 1 base, with 5 bases between them. Germline loops: CDR1 SGHTA, CDR2 FQGTGA. This CDR3 is 13 amino acids long. CDR3 amino acids: CASSARNTGELFF. For the CDR3, the DNA is TGTGCCAGCAGCGCCCGGAACACCGGGGAGCTGTTTTTT.

The V and J genes are TRBV14 and TRBJ1-3, with unresolved D. The CDR3 has 13 residues. The germline V and J ends were trimmed by 5 bases and 4 bases, with 9 bases remaining between them. Germline assignment: CDR1 SGHDN and CDR2 FVKESK. The CDR3 protein is CASSEQRGNTIYF. CDR3 DNA: TGTGCCAGCAGCGAGCAAAGGGGAAACACCATATATTTT. Full variable domain (missing parts from reference TRBV14 and TRBJ1-3): EAGVTQFPSHSVIEKGQTVTLRCDPISGHDNLYWYRRVMGKEIKFLLHFVKESKQDESGMPNNRFLAERTGGTYSTLKVQPAELEDSGVYFCASSEQRGNTIYFGEGSWLTVV.

This clone was detected only a few times. The genes are TRBV5-6 and TRBJ2-7; the match to TRBD2 covers 7 bases. The trim removed 4 bases at V and 3 bases at J, leaving 10 bases unmatched. Germline V gene data show CDR1 as SGHDT and CDR2 as YYEEEE. This CDR3 is built from 15 residues. CDR3 amino acids: CASSQAFRGVYEQYF. DNA of the CDR3: TGTGCCAGCAGCCAAGCCTTTCGGGGGGTCTACGAGCAGTACTTC.

The CDR3 region is CAISPGQGLRYEQYF. The DNA for the CDR3 is TGTGCCATCAGCCCGGGACAGGGGCTTCGTTACGAGCAGTACTTC. The gene calls are TRBV10-3 and TRBJ2-7; 10 positions agree with TRBD1. CDR1 and CDR2 from the germline V gene are ENHRY and SYGVKD. The length of the CDR3 is 15 residues. With 6 bases clipped from V and 4 bases from J, the junction kept 9 bases outside the gene matches.

The count of this clone is one. The chain uses TRBV11-3 and TRBJ1-1, with TRBD1 matching over 7 bases. The CDR3 has 12 amino acids. The junction had 3 bases not matched to a gene; V was cut back by 5 bases and J by 6 bases. Germline values: CDR1 SGHNT, CDR2 YENEEA. CDR3 sequence reads: CASSNRGSEAFF. The DNA for the CDR3 is TGTGCCAGCAGCAACAGGGGTTCTGAAGCTTTCTTT. Based on the CDR3 plus reference TRBV11-3 and TRBJ1-1, the full variable domain is EAGVVQSPRYKIIEKKQPVAFWCNPISGHNTLYWYLQNLGQGPELLIRYENEEAVDDSQLPKDRFSAERLKGVDSTLKIQPAELGDSAVYLCASSNRGSEAFFGQGTRLTVV.

The genes are TRBV18 and TRBJ2-7, with TRBD1 identical over 7 bases. The CDR3 sequence is 16 residues long. V shed 3 bases, J shed 4 bases, and the junction held 12 bases outside the gene matches. CDR1 and CDR2 from the germline V gene are KGHSH and LQKENI. The CDR3 coding sequence is TGTGCCAGCTCACCTTACCTCCAGACAGGGACGTACGAGCAGTACTTC. It yields the protein CASSPYLQTGTYEQYF.

The genes are TRBV19 and TRBJ2-1, with TRBD2 identical over 7 bases. Looked up from germline, CDR1 is LNHDA and CDR2 is SQIVND (reference sequence). V lost 7 bases to trimming and J lost 3 bases; unmatched junction nucleotides: 3. The length of the CDR3 is 13 residues. The CDR3 nucleotides read TGTGCCAGTAAAGCTAGCGGCTACAATGAGCAGTTCTTC. Its translation: CASKASGYNEQFF.

The chain uses TRBV7-2 and TRBJ2-1, with 8 bases that match TRBD2. V was clipped by 7 bases and J by 6 bases; unmatched bases: 11. From germline, CDR1 is SGHTA and CDR2 FQGNSA. CDR3 size: 15 residues. Here the CDR3 DNA reads TGTGCCAGCACTCCGGGGGGGGCCCTCCGCAATGAGCAGTTCTTC. Protein sequence: CASTPGGALRNEQFF.

The CDR3 is CAIRQGAEHGAFF. The CDR3 bases are TGTGCCATCAGGCAGGGTGCAGAACATGGGGCTTTCTTT. The chain joins TRBV10-3 to TRBJ1-1; TRBD1 is a possible D gene (5 bases). This CDR3 region has 13 residues. V lost 6 bases, J lost 11 bases, and 19 bases lay in between. Germline CDR1 is ENHRY and CDR2 is SYGVKD.

The genes are TRBV14 and TRBJ1-1; D possibly corresponds to TRBD1 (6 bases). V was trimmed by 3 bases and J by 1 base, leaving 9 bases between them. The CDR3 loop spans 14 amino acids. The germline gives CDR1 SGHDN, CDR2 FVKESK. The CDR3 sequence is CASSHSRGNTEAFF. As DNA, the CDR3 is TGTGCCAGCAGCCACTCCAGGGGGAACACTGAAGCTTTCTTT.

The V and J genes are TRBV11-2 and TRBJ2-7, with 7 bases that match TRBD1. Unmatched junction bases numbered 13, after V lost 4 bases and J lost 7 bases. The CDR3 sequence is 15 residues long. Germline V CDR1 and CDR2: SGHAT, FQNNGV. The CDR3 spells CASSSGKGAVSEQYF. The CDR3 DNA sequence: TGTGCCAGCAGCTCCGGGAAGGGGGCTGTGAGTGAGCAGTACTTC. Together with reference TRBV11-2 and TRBJ2-7, the CDR3 gives the full variable domain: EAGVAQSPRYKIIEKRQSVAFWCNPISGHATLYWYQQILGQGPKLLIQFQNNGVVDDSQLPKDRFSAERLKGVDSTLKIQPAKLEDSAVYLCASSSGKGAVSEQYFGPGTRLTVT.

J is TRBJ2-7 and V is TRBV5-1; D unclear. Trimming removed 3 bases from V and 4 bases from J, with 8 bases in between. Germline CDR1 reads SGHRS; CDR2 reads YFSETQ. CDR3 size: 12 residues. The CDR3 coding sequence is TGCGCCAGCAGCTCAAGCTTTTACGAGCAGTACTTC. Its protein is CASSSSFYEQYF.

The V and J genes are TRBV27 and TRBJ2-2; 11 bases align to TRBD1. After removal of 3 bases from V and 4 bases from J, the junction contained 10 bases not matched to a gene. Germline V CDR1 and CDR2: MNHEY, SMNVEV (reference sequence). CDR3 length equals 18 residues. CDR3 nucleotide sequence: TGTGCCAGCAGTTTCTCGCGGACAGGGGGCTTAGGCACCGGGGAGCTGTTTTTT. This translates into CASSFSRTGGLGTGELFF.

The chain joins TRBV5-4 to TRBJ1-1; the match to TRBD1 covers 7 bases. CDR3 length equals 15 residues. Germline trimming cut 0 bases from V and 7 bases from J; bases unmatched to any gene: 9. CDR1 SGHNT and CDR2 YYREEE come from the germline V gene (reference sequence). CDR3 residues: CASSLDKQGPNEAFF. The CDR3 DNA sequence: TGTGCCAGCAGCTTGGACAAACAGGGGCCAAATGAAGCTTTCTTT.